These T cell receptor beta chains were read from a single sample in a study of cytomegalovirus exposure and HLA in healthy donors. The assay was immunoSEQ multiplex PCR, and TCRdb's table has in-frame clones only and misses some. The profile shows roughly 190,000 clones, 62% of them singletons. What was sequenced was PBMCs. The origin of the receptors is a man aged 35-49 years in good health and CMV-seronegative. The CDR3 runs from the conserved cysteine through the conserved F or W. D genes are given only for firm matches. Size tells how often a clone was seen (once, few, many) or the class of an expanded clone, and some rows leave it out.

v_gene	abundance	j_gene	d_gene	CDR3nt	CDR3aa
TRBV29-1	.	TRBJ1-4	TRBD1	TGCAGCGTGCCCCAGGGGGGTCCTAATGAAAAACTGTTTTTT	CSVPQGGPNEKLFF
TRBV14	once	TRBJ1-6	.	TGTGCCAGCAGCCAAGGTCTAGGTCTTAGCTCCTATAATTCACCCCTCCACTTT	CASSQGLGLSSYNSPLHF
TRBV5-1	few	TRBJ2-1	TRBD2	TGCGCCAGCAGCAGCGGGGGGGCTTACAATGAGCAGTTCTTC	CASSSGGAYNEQFF
TRBV30	.	TRBJ1-1	.	TGTGCCTGGGGCAGGGCCTTGAACACTGAAGCTTTCTTT	CAWGRALNTEAFF
TRBV7-9	.	TRBJ2-7	.	TGTGCCAGCAGCTTCAAGCAGGGCGAGCAGTACTTC	CASSFKQGEQYF
TRBV5-1	.	TRBJ2-3	TRBD2	TGCGCCAGCAGCCCCACTAGCGGGGGAAACACAGATACGCAGTATTTT	CASSPTSGGNTDTQYF
TRBV6-5	.	TRBJ1-1	TRBD1	TGTGCCAGCAGCCTAACAGGGGGGTTTGAAGCTTTCTTT	CASSLTGGFEAFF
TRBV7-9	.	TRBJ1-2	.	TGTGCCAGCAGCCGTACTCGAGGAGGGGAGGTGGACTATGGCTACACCTTC	CASSRTRGGEVDYGYTF
TRBV11-2	.	TRBJ1-1	.	TGTGCCAGCAGCTCACAGGGACATTCTGAAGCTTTCTTT	CASSSQGHSEAFF
TRBV28	.	TRBJ2-1	TRBD2	TGTGCCAGCAGCCGCAGCGGGGGGGGCTCCTACAATGAGCAGTTCTTC	CASSRSGGGSYNEQFF
TRBV6-6	.	TRBJ1-2	.	TGTGCCAGCTCCAAGGGGGGGGGACTTCCCTACACCTTC	CASSKGGGLPYTF
TRBV6-1	.	TRBJ2-7	TRBD2	TGTGCCAGCAGGACTAGCGGCTCCTACGAGCAGTACTTC	CASRTSGSYEQYF